This T cell receptor (beta chain) was found in a study of shared clonotypes between healthy human individuals (dated by TCRdb to the early 2020s). As for the study more broadly: The cohort comprised two women and three men aged 18 to 49 years. For each donor, CD4 naive and CD4 memory were each run on three plates, CD8 naive on two plates, and CD8 memory on one plate. The study deeply sequenced blood TCR repertoires of five healthy adults to estimate repertoire size and the extent of clonotype sharing between individuals. To increase sequencing depth and limit assay-specific biases, different laboratories used diverse techniques to prepare libraries and sequence TCR repertoires. Per donor, leukapheresis produced somewhere between about 0.85 and 9.5 billion PBMCs. The paper as a whole reports these results and caveats: Based on pairwise subsampling, the degree of clonotype sharing among donors was expected to be affected by sequencing depth. Sampling was limited to blood, and TCR repertoires in tissue likely differ from TCR repertoires in blood. Even with the large sequencing depth, rarefaction of the sorted-subset datasets indicated that sequencing was incomplete. Clonotypes shared by all four sorted-subset donors showed higher generation probabilities than non-shared clonotypes. About 4.5% of naive CD4, roughly 3.5% of naive CD8, about 2.5% of memory CD4, and more than 0.35% of memory CD8 clonotypes were shared across several donors. Because the study included a small number of donors, the genetic and exposure-history diversity represented was limited. Larger estimated clonotype richness was generally found for naive subsets than for memory subsets.

Using the deep immunoSEQ assay, multiplex PCR amplified TCR CDR3 regions from genomic DNA. Genomic DNA extracted from each cell subset was distributed evenly over all wells of several immunoSEQ 96-well plates, and each plate served as one replicate. Each replicate PCR for sorted subsets received 200 ng genomic DNA, equal to roughly 33,000 T cell genomes. Purified libraries were measured with a Qubit 3.0 fluorometer, size-checked on a Bioanalyzer 2100, and measured again with the KAPA Library Quantification kit. Every immunoSEQ 96-well plate was sequenced on a separate single-read 150-cycle Illumina NextSeq 550 flow cell. In the original analysis: Because the immunoSEQ output included only junctional sequences and no quality scores, the filtering could not be the same as the filtering used for full-length reads. To assign V/J genes and CDR3, sequences were annotated using PyIR, a Python wrapper for IgBLAST v1.9, with IMGT germline references. Reads with weak V/J assignments (E-value above 1e-6), missing CDR3, stop codons, out-of-frame junctions, or ambiguous translated residues were removed. V3J clonotypes were defined as sequences sharing an identical inferred V gene, J gene, and CDR3 amino acid sequence. To compute the percentage overlap between repertoires, the number of shared unique clonotypes was divided by the size of the smaller repertoire. Richness of each repertoire was evaluated using RTK rarefaction, the Chao1 estimator, and Recon v2.1 estimates of unobserved clonotypes. Generation probabilities were computed with OLGA for all TCRbeta clonotypes obtained by the gDNA method from a handful of donors. TCRdb provides this immuneACCESS table in a form limited to in-frame rearrangements. Some clones are lacking; in checked studies, under half of them reflect an unresolved V gene, and why the rest are absent is not known. V, J and clone size are taken as reported in that table, and D and trimming were inferred from the DNA itself. The table for this sample lists about a million clones; around 77% of them were counted only once. Jointly, the top ten make up almost 0.9% of the sample.

As regards this clone: What antigen it recognizes has not been identified. No base quality information exists; no much larger clone differs at one position.

The donors were healthy, HIV-negative adults who had no recently reported acute infections or vaccinations. Every donor was a Caucasian adult residing in Nashville, Tennessee, USA. Magnetic negative selection was used to enrich CD4+ T cells, after which naive cells were positively selected on CD45RA and the negative fraction became the memory subset. Blood was collected by leukapheresis, and PBMCs were isolated by Ficoll-Histopaque density gradient centrifugation and then cryopreserved in liquid nitrogen vapor phase. Analytical flow cytometry was used to check the purity and quantity of every magnetically sorted T cell population. Each sorted fraction had its genomic DNA isolated and then quantified by UV absorbance on a Nanodrop 2000c. Inclusive of the bounding cysteine and phenylalanine, the CDR3 is 15 residues long. The CDR3 DNA has 45 bases and is translated from base 1. Via the germline V gene (reference sequence), CDR1 is SGHNT and CDR2 YYREEE. V is pruned by 3 bases and J by 2 bases, leaving 3 bases of the junction without a gene match.

Here the chain combines TRBV5-4 and TRBJ2-3; TRBD1 agrees with 10 junctional bases. Sequenced input: memory CD4+ T cells from PBMCs. The cell subset or site label of this sample denotes: CD45RA-negative fraction. The clonotype was recovered from a man between 18 and 35 years old in good health. Some clones in this sample may be carry-over from other donors' samples. The bases are TGTGCCAGCAGCTCGGACAGGGGGTACACAGATACGCAGTATTTT. Its amino acids are CASSSDRGYTDTQYF. Beyond the CDR3, the reference TRBV5-4 and TRBJ2-3 genes provide the residues; the full variable domain reads: ETGVTQSPTHLIKTRGQQVTLRCSSQSGHNTVSWYQQALGQGPQFIFQYYREEENGRGNFPPRFSGLQFPNYSSELNVNALELDDSALYLCASSSDRGYTDTQYFGPGTRLTVL.